Described below is a single T cell receptor (beta chain) sequence and its context. As yet, its antigen is unknown. This entry is derived from a study of T cell responses to AZD1222 COVID-19 vaccine. The CDR3 is made up of 15 amino acids. V was clipped by 1 base and J by 4 bases; unmatched bases: 4. CDR1 is MNHNS and CDR2 is SASEGT in the germline V gene. General study results and limits: Distributed over spike, vaccine-associated CD4 TCRs predominated at 160-218 and 743-854.

Sequencing was performed with immunoSEQ multiplex PCR; in TCRdb, only in-frame clones are kept and a portion is missing. The top ten clones hold under 2% of a sample with 100,000 or so clones, around nine tenths of them seen once. The input for sequencing was peripheral blood, taken on day 0 of AZD1222 vaccination. The chain joins TRBV6-1 to TRBJ1-5; 7 bases are a match to TRBD1. The source is an adult in good health. The CDR3 sequence: CASSEGVRGNQPQHF. CDR3 DNA sequence: TGTGCCAGCAGTGAAGGAGTCAGGGGGAATCAGCCCCAGCATTTT.